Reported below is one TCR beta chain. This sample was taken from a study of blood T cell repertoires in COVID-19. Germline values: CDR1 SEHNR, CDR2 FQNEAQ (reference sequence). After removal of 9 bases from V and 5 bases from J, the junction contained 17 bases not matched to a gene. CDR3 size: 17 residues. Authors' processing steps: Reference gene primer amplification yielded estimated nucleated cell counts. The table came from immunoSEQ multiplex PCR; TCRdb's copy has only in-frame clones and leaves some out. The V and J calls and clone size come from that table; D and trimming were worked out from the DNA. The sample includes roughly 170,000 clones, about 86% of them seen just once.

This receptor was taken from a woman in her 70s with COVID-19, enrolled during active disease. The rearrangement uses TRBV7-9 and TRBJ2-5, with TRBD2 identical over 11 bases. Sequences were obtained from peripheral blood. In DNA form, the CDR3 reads TGTGCCAGTATCCCGGGACTAGCGGCCCAAATATGGGAGACCCAGTACTTC. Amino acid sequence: CASIPGLAAQIWETQYF. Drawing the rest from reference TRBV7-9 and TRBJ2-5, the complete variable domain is DTGVSQNPRHKITKRGQNVTFRCDPISEHNRLYWYRQTLGQGPEFLTYFQNEAQLEKSRLLSDRFSAERPKGSFSTLEIQRTEQGDSAMYLCASIPGLAAQIWETQYFGPGTRLLVL.